This entry lists 4 T cell receptor beta chains sequenced from one sample in a study of cytomegalovirus exposure and HLA in healthy donors. 60 Vbeta and 13 Jbeta primers were used in PCR. Libraries were prepared by immunoSEQ multiplex PCR; TCRdb keeps only in-frame clonotypes and omits some of them. The sample includes 130,000 or so clones, 61% of them seen just once. The sample was PBMCs. The source is a male donor in good health and CMV-seronegative.

This chain uses TRBV29-1 with TRBJ2-5; possibly TRBD1 for D (6 bases). V lost 4 bases to trimming and J lost 0 bases, with 12 bases between them. Germline lookup yields CDR1 SQVTM and CDR2 ANQGSEA. The CDR3 sequence is 14 residues long. CDR3 sequence (DNA): TGCAGCGTTGCCGTCCAGGGGAACCAAGAGACCCAGTACTTC. Translating it yields CSVAVQGNQETQYF.

The CDR3 region is CASSPEGQANSPLHF. The CDR3 coding sequence is TGTGCCAGCAGCCCAGAGGGCCAGGCTAATTCACCCCTCCACTTT. The gene calls are TRBV9 and TRBJ1-6, with no clear D. The germline V gene encodes CDR1 SGDLS and CDR2 YYNGEE. V lost 4 bases and J 6 bases, leaving 14 bases between the germline ends. There are 15 residues in the CDR3.

The rearrangement links TRBV5-4 to TRBJ2-3; 11 nucleotides match TRBD2. Germline V gene sequence: CDR1 SGHNT, CDR2 YYREEE (reference sequence). After removal of 0 bases from V and 7 bases from J, the junction contained 4 bases not matched to a gene. The CDR3 is 15 amino acids. The DNA of the CDR3 is TGTGCCAGCAGCTTGGATAGCGGGGGGGCGAATACGCAGTATTTT. Translating gives CASSLDSGGANTQYF.

This chain uses TRBV5-1 with TRBJ2-7, with 11 bases fitting TRBD1. With 3 bases clipped from V and 4 bases from J, the junction kept 3 bases outside the gene matches. The CDR3 sequence is 14 residues long. CDR1 SGHRS and CDR2 YFSETQ come from the germline V gene. CDR3 in DNA: TGCGCCAGCAGCTGGGGACAGGGGGATTACGAGCAGTACTTC. Residues: CASSWGQGDYEQYF.